A selection of T cell receptor beta chains follows, all from one sample in a study of blood T cell repertoires in COVID-19. Assay: immunoSEQ multiplex PCR; the TCRdb copy retains only in-frame clones and omits some. Among approximately 250,000 clones listed, roughly 91% were seen once. The sample consisted of peripheral blood. The receptors here all came from a man younger than 40 with COVID-19, enrolled during active disease. Each CDR3 is given with its conserved first and last residue. D genes are given only for firm matches. Only part of the rows carry a size: once, few, many, or a class if the clone is expanded.

J gene: TRBJ1-2; clone size: NA; V gene: TRBV6-6; D gene: TRBD1; CDR3 protein: CASSPTGGRVYGYTF; CDR3 DNA: TGTGCCAGCAGTCCAACAGGGGGAAGAGTCTATGGCTACACCTTC
J gene: TRBJ1-2; clone size: NA; V gene: TRBV9; D gene: NA; CDR3 protein: CASSALAEANYGYTF; CDR3 DNA: TGTGCCAGCAGCGCCCTCGCGGAGGCTAACTATGGCTACACCTTC
J gene: TRBJ2-2; clone size: NA; V gene: TRBV3-1/TRBV3-2; D gene: NA; CDR3 protein: CASSQQGTGELFF; CDR3 DNA: TGTGCCAGCAGCCAACAGGGGACCGGGGAGCTGTTTTTT
J gene: TRBJ2-7; clone size: NA; V gene: TRBV9; D gene: NA; CDR3 protein: CASSVRDTSYEQYF; CDR3 DNA: TGTGCCAGCAGCGTCCGGGACACCTCCTACGAGCAGTACTTC
J gene: TRBJ1-4; clone size: NA; V gene: TRBV14; D gene: TRBD1; CDR3 protein: CASSHRQGEREKLFF; CDR3 DNA: TGTGCCAGCAGCCATCGACAGGGTGAAAGAGAAAAACTGTTTTTT
J gene: TRBJ1-4; clone size: NA; V gene: TRBV7-2; D gene: NA; CDR3 protein: CASSLPAGGGEKLFF; CDR3 DNA: TGTGCCAGCAGCCTCCCGGCGGGGGGTGGGGAAAAACTGTTTTTT
J gene: TRBJ2-5; clone size: NA; V gene: TRBV7-7; D gene: TRBD2; CDR3 protein: CASSVLAGVGETQYF; CDR3 DNA: TGTGCCAGCAGCGTGTTAGCGGGGGTAGGGGAGACCCAGTACTTC
J gene: TRBJ1-6; clone size: NA; V gene: TRBV5-1; D gene: TRBD1; CDR3 protein: CASRLTGVGNSPLHF; CDR3 DNA: TGCGCCAGCAGATTAACAGGGGTGGGTAATTCACCCCTCCACTTT
J gene: TRBJ1-1; clone size: NA; V gene: TRBV19; D gene: NA; CDR3 protein: CASIPGVARHTEAFF; CDR3 DNA: TGTGCCAGTATCCCCGGGGTGGCCAGGCACACTGAAGCTTTCTTT
J gene: TRBJ1-5; clone size: NA; V gene: TRBV27; D gene: NA; CDR3 protein: CASSRGQNNQPQHF; CDR3 DNA: TGTGCCAGCAGCCGCGGACAGAATAATCAGCCCCAGCATTTT
J gene: TRBJ1-2; clone size: NA; V gene: TRBV24-1; D gene: NA; CDR3 protein: CATSDEGEGYTF; CDR3 DNA: TGTGCCACCAGTGATGAGGGGGAAGGCTACACCTTC
J gene: TRBJ1-1; clone size: NA; V gene: TRBV6-1; D gene: NA; CDR3 protein: CASSARGVGRLAEAFF; CDR3 DNA: TGTGCCAGCAGTGCCCGGGGGGTAGGCAGGTTGGCTGAAGCTTTCTTT
J gene: TRBJ1-1; clone size: NA; V gene: TRBV29-1; D gene: NA; CDR3 protein: CSVVRHMNTEAFF; CDR3 DNA: TGCAGCGTTGTGAGACACATGAACACTGAAGCTTTCTTT
J gene: TRBJ2-3; clone size: NA; V gene: TRBV2; D gene: TRBD2; CDR3 protein: CASTTLAGARGDTQYF; CDR3 DNA: TGTGCCAGCACCACACTAGCGGGGGCCAGGGGGGATACGCAGTATTTT
J gene: TRBJ1-1; clone size: NA; V gene: TRBV1; D gene: NA; CDR3 protein: CTSRKHGDRGGEAFF; CDR3 DNA: TGCACCAGCAGGAAACATGGGGACAGGGGAGGTGAAGCTTTCTTT
J gene: TRBJ2-2; clone size: NA; V gene: TRBV5-1; D gene: TRBD2; CDR3 protein: CASSFGGGLTGELFF; CDR3 DNA: TGCGCCAGCAGCTTCGGCGGGGGGCTCACCGGGGAGCTGTTTTTT
J gene: TRBJ1-5; clone size: NA; V gene: TRBV6-9; D gene: NA; CDR3 protein: CASSYPDKPQHF; CDR3 DNA: TGTGCCAGCAGTTACCCAGATAAGCCCCAGCATTTT
J gene: TRBJ2-2; clone size: NA; V gene: TRBV27; D gene: NA; CDR3 protein: CASSPRTVTNTGELFF; CDR3 DNA: TGTGCCAGCAGTCCCCGGACAGTCACGAACACCGGGGAGCTGTTTTTT
J gene: TRBJ2-1; clone size: NA; V gene: TRBV9; D gene: TRBD1; CDR3 protein: CASSGPGGGNYNEQFF; CDR3 DNA: TGTGCCAGCAGCGGCCCAGGGGGCGGAAACTACAATGAGCAGTTCTTC
J gene: TRBJ1-1; clone size: NA; V gene: TRBV19; D gene: NA; CDR3 protein: CASTSTPTRTEAFF; CDR3 DNA: TGTGCCAGTACCAGTACCCCAACGAGGACTGAAGCTTTCTTT
J gene: TRBJ2-2; clone size: NA; V gene: TRBV5-5; D gene: TRBD2; CDR3 protein: CASSFISGGVGELFF; CDR3 DNA: TGTGCCAGCAGCTTCATTAGCGGGGGTGTCGGGGAGCTGTTTTTT
J gene: TRBJ2-3; clone size: NA; V gene: TRBV9; D gene: NA; CDR3 protein: CASSALGARVPDTQYF; CDR3 DNA: TGTGCCAGCAGCGCTCTAGGGGCCAGGGTCCCAGATACGCAGTATTTT
J gene: TRBJ2-1; clone size: once; V gene: TRBV7-9; D gene: TRBD1; CDR3 protein: CASTKQGQLNEQFF; CDR3 DNA: TGTGCCAGCACCAAACAGGGGCAATTAAATGAGCAGTTCTTC
J gene: TRBJ1-3; clone size: few; V gene: TRBV14; D gene: NA; CDR3 protein: CASSRGTAGNTIYF; CDR3 DNA: TGTGCCAGCAGCCGCGGGACGGCTGGAAACACCATATATTTT
J gene: TRBJ2-5; clone size: NA; V gene: TRBV4-2; D gene: TRBD1; CDR3 protein: CASSHSRGGTGSQETQYF; CDR3 DNA: TGTGCCAGCAGCCACTCCAGAGGCGGGACAGGGAGCCAAGAGACCCAGTACTTC
J gene: TRBJ1-5; clone size: NA; V gene: TRBV2; D gene: TRBD1; CDR3 protein: CASSLGQGAGSQPQHF; CDR3 DNA: TGTGCCAGCAGTTTGGGACAGGGGGCTGGTAGTCAGCCCCAGCATTTT
J gene: TRBJ1-1; clone size: NA; V gene: TRBV11-2; D gene: NA; CDR3 protein: CASSLVRGNTEAFF; CDR3 DNA: TGTGCCAGCAGCTTAGTTCGGGGGAACACTGAAGCTTTCTTT
J gene: TRBJ1-5; clone size: NA; V gene: TRBV19; D gene: NA; CDR3 protein: CASSNRAHNQPQHF; CDR3 DNA: TGTGCCAGTAGTAACAGGGCCCACAATCAGCCCCAGCATTTT
J gene: TRBJ2-3; clone size: NA; V gene: TRBV5-1; D gene: TRBD1; CDR3 protein: CASSLGQGMDTQYF; CDR3 DNA: TGCGCCAGCAGCTTGGGACAGGGGATGGATACGCAGTATTTT
J gene: TRBJ1-5; clone size: NA; V gene: TRBV18; D gene: TRBD1; CDR3 protein: CASSTGGAGNQPQHF; CDR3 DNA: TGTGCCAGCTCAACAGGGGGCGCGGGCAATCAGCCCCAGCATTTT
J gene: TRBJ2-3; clone size: NA; V gene: TRBV7-9; D gene: NA; CDR3 protein: CASSFLGDWADTQYF; CDR3 DNA: TGTGCCAGCAGCTTCTTAGGGGATTGGGCAGATACGCAGTATTTT
J gene: TRBJ1-2; clone size: NA; V gene: TRBV30; D gene: NA; CDR3 protein: CAFSPGDGYTF; CDR3 DNA: TGTGCCTTTAGCCCAGGGGATGGCTACACCTTC
J gene: TRBJ1-6; clone size: NA; V gene: TRBV30; D gene: NA; CDR3 protein: CAWSLGSSRPPLHF; CDR3 DNA: TGTGCCTGGAGTTTGGGCAGTTCTCGTCCACCCCTCCACTTT
J gene: TRBJ2-1; clone size: NA; V gene: TRBV9; D gene: NA; CDR3 protein: CASSVAKLSEQFF; CDR3 DNA: TGTGCCAGCAGCGTAGCTAAACTAAGTGAGCAGTTCTTC
J gene: TRBJ1-3; clone size: NA; V gene: TRBV7-9; D gene: NA; CDR3 protein: CASSLRTSSGNTIYF; CDR3 DNA: TGTGCCAGCAGCTTGAGGACAAGCTCTGGAAACACCATATATTTT
J gene: TRBJ1-2; clone size: NA; V gene: TRBV15; D gene: TRBD1; CDR3 protein: CATSSGPRQGYGYTF; CDR3 DNA: TGTGCCACCAGCTCAGGACCGAGACAGGGGTATGGCTACACCTTC
J gene: TRBJ2-7; clone size: NA; V gene: TRBV9; D gene: TRBD2; CDR3 protein: CASSVGGGDGYEQYF; CDR3 DNA: TGTGCCAGCAGCGTTGGCGGGGGGGATGGCTACGAGCAGTACTTC
J gene: TRBJ1-4; clone size: NA; V gene: TRBV5-5; D gene: NA; CDR3 protein: CASSFQGYANEKLFF; CDR3 DNA: TGTGCCAGCAGCTTCCAGGGTTATGCTAATGAAAAACTGTTTTTT
J gene: TRBJ2-2; clone size: NA; V gene: TRBV14; D gene: TRBD2; CDR3 protein: CASSLWATGLVSSGELFF; CDR3 DNA: TGTGCCAGCAGCCTATGGGCCACGGGACTAGTGAGCTCCGGGGAGCTGTTTTTT
J gene: TRBJ2-1; clone size: NA; V gene: TRBV7-2; D gene: TRBD2; CDR3 protein: CASSLSGDPYNEQFF; CDR3 DNA: TGTGCCAGCAGCTTAAGCGGGGATCCCTACAATGAGCAGTTCTTC
J gene: TRBJ2-1; clone size: NA; V gene: TRBV6-1; D gene: TRBD2; CDR3 protein: CASSEGSGGHDEQFF; CDR3 DNA: TGTGCCAGCAGTGAAGGTAGCGGGGGGCACGATGAGCAGTTCTTC
J gene: TRBJ2-7; clone size: NA; V gene: TRBV19; D gene: TRBD2; CDR3 protein: CASSIVGGLDEQYF; CDR3 DNA: TGTGCCAGTAGTATAGTGGGAGGGCTCGACGAGCAGTACTTC